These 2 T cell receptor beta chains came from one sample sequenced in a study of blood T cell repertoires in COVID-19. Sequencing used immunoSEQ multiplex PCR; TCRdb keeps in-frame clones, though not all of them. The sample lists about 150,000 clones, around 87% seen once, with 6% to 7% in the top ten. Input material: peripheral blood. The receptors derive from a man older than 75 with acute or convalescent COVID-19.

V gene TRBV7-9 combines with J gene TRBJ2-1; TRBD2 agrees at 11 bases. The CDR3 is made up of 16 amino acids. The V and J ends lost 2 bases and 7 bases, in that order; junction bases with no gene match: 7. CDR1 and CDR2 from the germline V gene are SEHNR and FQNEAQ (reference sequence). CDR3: CASSLIVTSGRNEQFF. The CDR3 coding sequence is TGTGCCAGCAGCTTAATCGTCACTAGCGGGAGAAATGAGCAGTTCTTC.

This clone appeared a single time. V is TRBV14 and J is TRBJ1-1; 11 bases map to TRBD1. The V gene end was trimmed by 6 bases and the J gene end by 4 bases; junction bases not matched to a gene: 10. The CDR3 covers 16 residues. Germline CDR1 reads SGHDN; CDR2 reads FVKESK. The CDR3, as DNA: TGTGCCAGCAGTCGGACAGGGGGCGCGGTTGGCACTGAAGCTTTCTTT. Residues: CASSRTGGAVGTEAFF.